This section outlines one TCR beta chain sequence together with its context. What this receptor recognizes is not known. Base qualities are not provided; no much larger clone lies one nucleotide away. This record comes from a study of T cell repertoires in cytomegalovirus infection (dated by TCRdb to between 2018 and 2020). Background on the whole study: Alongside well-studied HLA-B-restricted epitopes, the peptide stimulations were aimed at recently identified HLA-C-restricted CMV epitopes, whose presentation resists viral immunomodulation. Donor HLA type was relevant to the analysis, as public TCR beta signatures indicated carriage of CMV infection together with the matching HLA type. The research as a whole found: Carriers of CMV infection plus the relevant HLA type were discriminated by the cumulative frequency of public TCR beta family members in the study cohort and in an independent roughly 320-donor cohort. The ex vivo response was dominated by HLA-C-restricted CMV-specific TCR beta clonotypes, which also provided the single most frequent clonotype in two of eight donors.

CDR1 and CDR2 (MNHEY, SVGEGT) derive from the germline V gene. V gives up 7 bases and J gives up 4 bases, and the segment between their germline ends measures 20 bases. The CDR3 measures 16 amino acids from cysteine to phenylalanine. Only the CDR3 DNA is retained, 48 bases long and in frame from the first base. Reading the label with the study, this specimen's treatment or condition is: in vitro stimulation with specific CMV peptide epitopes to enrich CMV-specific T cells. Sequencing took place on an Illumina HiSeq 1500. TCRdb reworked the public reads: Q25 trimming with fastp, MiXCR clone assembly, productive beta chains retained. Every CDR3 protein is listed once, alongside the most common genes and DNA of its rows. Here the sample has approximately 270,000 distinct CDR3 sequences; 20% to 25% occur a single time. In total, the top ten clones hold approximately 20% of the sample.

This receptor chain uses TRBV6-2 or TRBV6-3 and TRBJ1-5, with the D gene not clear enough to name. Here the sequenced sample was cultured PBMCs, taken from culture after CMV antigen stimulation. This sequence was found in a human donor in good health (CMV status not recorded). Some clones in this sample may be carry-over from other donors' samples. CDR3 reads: CASTKGVFPLNQPQHF. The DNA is TGTGCCAGCACCAAGGGTGTGTTTCCCCTTAATCAGCCCCAGCATTTT.